This TCR beta chain was sequenced for a study of T cell repertoires in cytomegalovirus infection. In the study overall: Shared public TCR beta signatures pointed to both CMV infection and a matching HLA type.

Germline CDR1 reads SGHTA; CDR2 reads FQGNSA. This CDR3 has 15 amino acids. The germline V and J ends were trimmed by 3 bases and 0 bases, with 11 bases remaining between them. Many counts were recorded for this clonotype. Its antigen is as yet unknown. TCRdb re-derived calls from the reads in MiXCR, one entry per CDR3 protein. The table includes 750,000 to 950,000 distinct CDR3 sequences, 29% detected once. Sequenced material: cultured CD8+ T cells from PBMCs, taken from culture after CMV antigen stimulation. The TCR originated in a human donor in good health (CMV status not recorded). Some clones in this sample may be carry-over from other donors' samples. The rearrangement links TRBV7-2 to TRBJ1-2; D is uncertain. Here the CDR3 DNA reads TGTGCCAGCAGCTTCTACGGCAGCTCTAACTATGGCTACACCTTC. This gives the protein CASSFYGSSNYGYTF.